This T cell receptor beta chain was retrieved from a study of human T cells and chemical hapten exposure. The study's findings and limits: DPC sensitization did not alter TCRs above 1 in 1000 frequency.

The template was total RNA from unfractionated whole blood. TCRdb analysed the 5' RACE reads with MiXCR anew, one entry per CDR3 protein. The sample has about 140,000 distinct CDR3 sequences; around 4% are singletons. On this clonotype itself: No antigen is known for it.

The CDR3 contains 15 residues. CDR1 and CDR2 (germline): DFQATT, SNEGSKA (reference sequence). Trimming removed 5 bases from V and 2 bases from J, with 18 bases in between. The chain recombines TRBV20-1 with TRBJ1-2; tentative D call: TRBD1 (5 bases). The sequence derives from a female donor in good health. The CDR3 region has the DNA TGCAGTGCTCCTCCTACCGACAGCCCCAACTATGGCTACACCTTC. Its protein product is CSAPPTDSPNYGYTF.